This TCR beta chain was documented in a study of blood T cell repertoires in COVID-19. As for the study in general: Some COVID-19 samples were acute and others convalescent; all came from the United States, Italy and Spain. The cDNA or gDNA used as material had been derived from T cells, B-cell-depleted T cells, or PBMCs.

Authors' analysis steps: Nucleated cell counts were estimated from reference gene primer amplification. Assay: immunoSEQ multiplex PCR; the TCRdb copy retains only in-frame clones and omits some. V and J calls plus clone size are reproduced from that table; the DNA served to infer D and trimming. The sample lists under 110,000 clones, 84% seen once, with 11% to 15% in the top ten. The sequenced material came from peripheral blood. This TCR derives from a woman aged 60-75 years with acute or convalescent COVID-19.

The CDR3: CASSNPTIPRSSGTYNEQFF. The CDR3 region has the DNA TGTGCCAGCAGCAATCCGACCATTCCGCGGTCAAGCGGGACCTACAATGAGCAGTTCTTC. The V call is TRBV21-1, the J call TRBJ2-1; the table calls TRBD2, which could not be checked here. TRBV21-1 is a documented pseudogene. The CDR3 spans 20 residues.